This TCR beta chain was retrieved from a study of OX40 agonist ivuxolimab in advanced cancers. Here immunoSEQ multiplex PCR was the method, and the copy in TCRdb shows in-frame clones only, minus some. This table has approximately 72,000 clones, just over 85% appearing once. Blood specimens came from baseline, cycle 4 day 1, and cycle 7 day 1. The TCR originated in an adult with an advanced solid tumor such as melanoma, head and neck, liver or kidney cancer. The sample here was CD4+ or CD8+ T cells sorted from blood, taken in a trial of the OX40 agonist ivuxolimab.

The DNA for the CDR3 is TGTGCCAGCAGCGTTTCAACAGGGACCGCCTACGAGCAGTACTTC. Translated, it gives CASSVSTGTAYEQYF. The rearrangement joins TRBV9 to TRBJ2-7; the D gene is possibly TRBD1 (6 bases). The CDR3 has 15 residues. Looked up from germline, CDR1 is SGDLS and CDR2 is YYNGEE. V shed 2 bases and J shed 2 bases, with 14 bases lying between them.